This entry lists 18 T cell receptor beta chains sequenced from one sample in a study of CXCR3-negative and CXCR3-positive naive CD8 T cells. Through 5' RACE with UMI labels, the TRB cDNA libraries were prepared. From its re-call of the 5' RACE reads, TCRdb lists each CDR3 protein once, without DNA. The table counts about 6,700 distinct CDR3 sequences; around 1.6% lies in the top ten. The specimen sequenced was naive CXCR3- CD8+ T cells from blood. Subset indicated: CD45RO-CCR7+CD27+CD95- naive CD8+ T cells lacking CXCR3 (TNR3-). The origin of the receptors is a human donor in good health. Some clones in this sample may be carry-over from other donors' samples.

The V call is TRBV20-1, the J call TRBJ1-1; lacking DNA, the TRBD1 call made by TCRdb goes unchecked. CDR3 length: 13 amino acids. CDR1 is DFQATT and CDR2 is SNEGSKA in the germline V gene (reference sequence). The CDR3 spells CSASLDSSAEAFF.

CDR3 protein: CSVLGLTSAIYNEQFF. The chain carries TRBV29-1 and TRBJ2-1; TCRdb calls TRBD2, which cannot be checked without DNA. This CDR3 has 16 amino acids. CDR1 and CDR2 from the germline V gene are SQVTM and ANQGSEA.

This clonotype is labeled medium-sized based on frequency. This chain links TRBV5-1 with TRBJ2-1; TCRdb's D call of TRBD2 is untestable without DNA. CDR3 length equals 16 residues. The germline V gene encodes CDR1 SGHRS and CDR2 YFSETQ. The CDR3 is CASSLDGRTAYNEQFF.

This clonotype is identified as medium-sized from frequency. CDR3 protein: CASTLVVYRDTHLTLHF. The chain is built from TRBV21-1 and TRBJ1-6; TCRdb's D gene call, TRBD1, goes unchecked for lack of DNA. TRBV21-1 is designated a pseudogene. This CDR3 region has 17 residues.

The rearrangement joins TRBV29-1 to TRBJ2-7; TCRdb reports TRBD1, a call that lacks DNA to check it against. Per the germline V gene, CDR1 is SQVTM and CDR2 is ANQGSEA. The CDR3 is made up of 14 amino acids. CDR3 region: CSAGGGADSYEQYF.

This sequence joins TRBV12-3 or TRBV12-4 and TRBJ1-5; TCRdb reports TRBD1, a call that lacks DNA to check it against. This CDR3 contains 16 residues. The CDR3 reads CASSLWGRGFDQPQHF.

This clonotype registers medium-sized (0.01 to 0.1%) by frequency. The chain joins TRBV5-1 to TRBJ2-7; TCRdb calls TRBD2, which cannot be checked without DNA. The CDR3 extends over 15 amino acids. Germline CDR1 reads SGHRS; CDR2 reads YFSETQ. CDR3 protein: CASSFGSSGAYEQYF.

This clonotype ranks as medium-sized in terms of frequency. The rearrangement links TRBV6-1 to TRBJ2-1. Germline V gene data show CDR1 as MNHNS and CDR2 as SASEGT. The CDR3 length is 17 residues. CDR3 sequence: CASSEMAILIRDNEQFF.

The chain links TRBV5-1 to TRBJ2-7; TCRdb indicates TRBD2, and absent DNA this call remains unverified. The CDR3 is made up of 13 amino acids. Looked up from germline, CDR1 is SGHRS and CDR2 is YFSETQ. This chain's CDR3 is CASSSSGVYEQYF.

This clonotype counts as medium-sized by frequency. The gene calls are TRBV3-1 and TRBJ2-2; TCRdb selects TRBD2, and the lack of DNA leaves this call unchecked. The CDR3 is 18 amino acids. Germline V gene sequence: CDR1 LGHDT, CDR2 YNNKEL (reference sequence). CDR3 sequence: CASSQQSFSGAHTGELFF.

According to its frequency, this clonotype is medium-sized. The genes are TRBV6-5 and TRBJ2-1; TCRdb's assignment of TRBD2 cannot be checked, as there is no DNA. There are 16 residues in the CDR3. Germline V gives CDR1 MNHEY, CDR2 SVGAGI. CDR3 sequence: CASSYSKRTLFNEQFF.

This rearrangement joins TRBV21-1 to TRBJ1-6; TCRdb lists TRBD1, though no DNA is available to test this call. TRBV21-1 is described as a pseudogene. The CDR3 runs to 16 residues. The CDR3 spells CASSPLGGNCNSPLHF.

The gene calls are TRBV29-1 and TRBJ1-2; the TCRdb D gene call, TRBD1, has no DNA to confirm it. CDR1 is SQVTM and CDR2 is ANQGSEA in the germline V gene. The CDR3 is 17 residues long. CDR3 sequence reads: CSVEDPGILDANYGYTF.

Judged by frequency, this clonotype is medium-sized. V is TRBV29-1 and J is TRBJ1-3. The CDR3 totals 12 residues. Germline CDR1 is SQVTM and CDR2 is ANQGSEA. The CDR3 reads CSVEVSGNTIYF.

This clonotype shows up as large by frequency. The rearrangement joins TRBV13 to TRBJ2-3. Germline-derived CDR1 and CDR2 are PRHDT and FYEKMQ (reference sequence). The CDR3 contains 14 residues. CDR3 sequence: CASIEDGSTDTQYF.

J is TRBJ1-1 and V is TRBV25-1; TCRdb lists TRBD1, though no DNA is available to test this call. CDR1 and CDR2 from the germline V gene are MGHDK and SYGVNS. The CDR3 has 15 residues. Here the CDR3 reads CASSEGDRVNTEAFF.

V is TRBV14 and J is TRBJ2-7; checking the TCRdb D call of TRBD2 is not possible without DNA. Germline V gives CDR1 SGHDN, CDR2 FVKESK. The CDR3 is 14 amino acids. CDR3: CASSQISGNYEQYF.

The chain employs TRBV12-3 or TRBV12-4 and TRBJ1-2; without DNA, the TCRdb call of TRBD1 cannot be checked. CDR3 length: 16 amino acids. CDR3 loop: CASSSLFQGNNYGYTF.